A selection of T cell receptor beta chains follows, all from one sample in a study of T cell responses to AZD1222 COVID-19 vaccine. TCRdb's table, derived via immunoSEQ multiplex PCR, lists solely in-frame clones and lacks some. Of 160,000 or so clones in the sample, 90% were seen once. Sample: peripheral blood, taken on day 0 of AZD1222 vaccination. These receptors were taken from an adult in good health. The CDR3 runs from the conserved cysteine through the conserved F or W. A D gene is named only where the DNA matches it firmly. Clone size is not always given. Where it is, it says once, few, many or a class for expanded clones.

d_call j_call clone_size v_call cdr3_aa cdr3_nt
TRBD1 TRBJ2-5 . TRBV28 CASSFRDRGRETQYF TGTGCCAGCAGTTTTCGGGACAGGGGGCGAGAGACCCAGTACTTC
TRBD2 TRBJ2-1 . TRBV4-3 CASSQWTGGSNEQFF TGCGCCAGCAGCCAATGGACGGGAGGGAGCAATGAGCAGTTCTTC
. TRBJ1-5 . TRBV28 CASSRIYEPQHF TGTGCCAGCAGCCGTATATACGAGCCCCAGCATTTT
TRBD2 TRBJ2-3 . TRBV7-9 CASSLLAGGPTDTQYF TGTGCCAGCAGCTTATTAGCGGGAGGGCCTACAGATACGCAGTATTTT
. TRBJ1-4 . TRBV28 CASSLAGQGNEKLFF TGTGCCAGCAGTTTAGCGGGGCAAGGTAATGAAAAACTGTTTTTT
. TRBJ2-7 . TRBV6-2/TRBV6-3 CASSHPPGHSLDPYEQYF TGTGCCAGCAGTCATCCACCGGGGCACTCCCTCGATCCTTACGAGCAGTACTTC
TRBD1 TRBJ2-7 . TRBV14 CASSQDWGTGLSEQYF TGTGCCAGCAGCCAAGACTGGGGGACAGGGTTGTCCGAGCAGTACTTC
. TRBJ2-7 . TRBV20-1 CSAKLAYEQYF TGCAGTGCAAAACTGGCCTACGAGCAGTACTTC
TRBD1 TRBJ1-1 . TRBV13 CASSYGTGGTEAFF TGTGCCAGCAGCTACGGGACAGGGGGGACTGAAGCTTTCTTT
TRBD2 TRBJ2-3 . TRBV13 CASSPPSSGDTDTQYF TGTGCCAGCAGCCCGCCGAGTAGCGGGGATACAGATACGCAGTATTTT
. TRBJ1-6 once TRBV24-1 CATSDSQKGPVLNSPLHF TGTGCCACCAGTGACTCACAGAAAGGACCTGTTCTTAATTCACCCCTCCACTTT
TRBD2 TRBJ2-1 . TRBV25-1 CASSESWLAGAYNEQFF TGTGCCAGCAGTGAATCTTGGCTAGCGGGAGCCTACAATGAGCAGTTCTTC
. TRBJ1-2 . TRBV29-1 CSVSIGLTNYGYTF TGCAGCGTTTCAATCGGGCTGACTAACTATGGCTACACCTTC
. TRBJ2-2 once TRBV3-1/TRBV3-2 CASSRDLGGELFF TGTGCCAGCAGCCGGGACTTGGGCGGGGAGCTGTTTTTT
. TRBJ2-7 . TRBV9 CASSVGGDHYEQYF TGTGCCAGCAGCGTTGGGGGAGACCACTACGAGCAGTACTTC
TRBD1 TRBJ1-2 . TRBV27 CASSPPRDRGLGVGYTF TGTGCCAGCAGTCCCCCCCGGGACAGGGGGTTGGGGGTTGGCTACACCTTC
. TRBJ1-1 . TRBV9 CASSVRDGSEAFF TGTGCCAGCAGCGTCCGGGACGGATCTGAAGCTTTCTTT
. TRBJ1-6 . TRBV4-3 CASSQSAADNSPLHF TGCGCCAGCAGCCAATCCGCGGCGGATAATTCACCCCTCCACTTT
. TRBJ2-2 . TRBV7-9 CASSLLGTNTGELFF TGTGCCAGCAGCTTACTTGGAACGAACACCGGGGAGCTGTTTTTT
. TRBJ1-1 . TRBV12-3/TRBV12-4 CASSFRRGTEAFF TGTGCCAGCAGTTTTAGGCGGGGGACTGAAGCTTTCTTT
. TRBJ1-1 . TRBV28 CASRQREGSKNTEAFF TGTGCCAGCAGGCAAAGGGAGGGCAGCAAGAACACTGAAGCTTTCTTT
. TRBJ2-1 . TRBV4-2 CASSQGSSLTPGSNEQFF TGTGCCAGCAGCCAAGGTTCGTCGCTTACCCCGGGGTCCAATGAGCAGTTCTTC
TRBD1 TRBJ1-6 . TRBV28 CASSLTGQGRSPPLHF TGTGCCAGCAGTTTAACGGGACAGGGGAGAAGTCCACCCCTCCACTTT
TRBD1 TRBJ1-2 . TRBV6-2/TRBV6-3 CASSYTGTGAHGYTF TGTGCCAGCAGTTACACGGGGACAGGGGCACACGGCTACACCTTC
. TRBJ2-1 . TRBV6-5 CATRGDWAYNEQFF TGTGCCACTCGGGGAGATTGGGCCTACAATGAGCAGTTCTTC
. TRBJ1-5 once TRBV28 CASTEPTERNRWDQPQHF TGTGCCAGCACCGAACCGACAGAAAGAAATAGGTGGGATCAGCCCCAGCATTTT
. TRBJ1-2 . TRBV6-5 CASGRTYGYTF TGTGCCAGCGGCCGGACCTATGGCTACACCTTC
TRBD2 TRBJ2-1 . TRBV7-9 CASSSGTSTSSYNEQFF TGTGCCAGCAGCAGTGGGACTAGCACATCCTCCTACAATGAGCAGTTCTTC
TRBD1 TRBJ2-7 . TRBV4-1 CASSQGPDRATYEQYF TGCGCCAGCAGCCAAGGGCCGGACAGGGCCACCTACGAGCAGTACTTC
. TRBJ2-6 . TRBV25-1 CASSKQVSGANVLTF TGTGCCAGCAGTAAACAGGTATCTGGGGCCAACGTCCTGACTTTC
. TRBJ1-1 . TRBV3-1/TRBV3-2 CASSQRLTGPMNTEAFF TGTGCCAGCAGCCAAAGACTCACAGGGCCCATGAACACTGAAGCTTTCTTT
. TRBJ1-5 . TRBV5-6 CASSMKLTAGQPQHF TGTGCCAGCAGCATGAAACTGACAGCGGGCCAGCCCCAGCATTTT
TRBD2 TRBJ2-1 . TRBV19 CASSIGLAGGYEQFF TGTGCCAGTAGTATAGGACTAGCGGGAGGCTATGAGCAGTTCTTC
. TRBJ1-1 few TRBV25-1 CASSESRANTEAFF TGTGCCAGCAGTGAGTCCAGGGCTAACACTGAAGCTTTCTTT
. TRBJ2-1 . TRBV7-2 CASSGSGGAYNEQFF TGTGCCAGCAGTGGTAGCGGAGGAGCCTACAATGAGCAGTTCTTC
. TRBJ1-5 . TRBV12-3/TRBV12-4 CASSFYSNQPQHF TGTGCCAGCAGTTTTTATAGCAATCAGCCCCAGCATTTT
TRBD1 TRBJ1-1 . TRBV19 CASRTKGANTEAFF TGTGCCAGTAGAACCAAGGGGGCGAACACTGAAGCTTTCTTT
TRBD2 TRBJ2-7 . TRBV6-5 CASRIGTSGTYEQYF TGTGCCAGCAGAATTGGGACTAGCGGTACCTACGAGCAGTACTTC
. TRBJ1-2 . TRBV29-1 CTIWGGSHYGYTF TGCACCATCTGGGGGGGCAGTCACTATGGCTACACCTTC
TRBD1 TRBJ2-5 once TRBV13 CASSLLPTGAEETQYF TGTGCCAGCAGCCTACTACCGACAGGGGCAGAAGAGACCCAGTACTTC
. TRBJ2-7 . TRBV27 CASSLSKTYEQYF TGTGCCAGCAGTTTAAGTAAAACCTACGAGCAGTACTTC
. TRBJ1-2 . TRBV24-1 CATSGDEGLANYGYTF TGTGCCACCAGTGGGGATGAGGGATTAGCTAACTATGGCTACACCTTC
. TRBJ2-7 . TRBV7-9 CASSFPGTPYEQYF TGTGCCAGCAGCTTCCCCGGGACACCCTACGAGCAGTACTTC
. TRBJ2-3 . TRBV18 CASSRGQITDTQYF TGTGCCAGCTCACGCGGACAAATCACAGATACGCAGTATTTT
. TRBJ1-1 . TRBV28 CASTLTVNTEAFF TGTGCCAGCACTCTAACAGTGAACACTGAAGCTTTCTTT
TRBD1 TRBJ2-3 . TRBV27 CASSASRGRLTDTQYF TGTGCCAGCAGTGCCTCCAGGGGGCGGTTAACAGATACGCAGTATTTT
. TRBJ1-2 . TRBV7-2 CASSLSSLYGYTF TGTGCCAGCAGCTTATCCAGTCTGTATGGCTACACCTTC
. TRBJ1-6 . TRBV5-4 CASSSGTSAPNSPLHF TGTGCCAGCAGCTCTGGGACCTCGGCGCCCAATTCACCCCTCCACTTT